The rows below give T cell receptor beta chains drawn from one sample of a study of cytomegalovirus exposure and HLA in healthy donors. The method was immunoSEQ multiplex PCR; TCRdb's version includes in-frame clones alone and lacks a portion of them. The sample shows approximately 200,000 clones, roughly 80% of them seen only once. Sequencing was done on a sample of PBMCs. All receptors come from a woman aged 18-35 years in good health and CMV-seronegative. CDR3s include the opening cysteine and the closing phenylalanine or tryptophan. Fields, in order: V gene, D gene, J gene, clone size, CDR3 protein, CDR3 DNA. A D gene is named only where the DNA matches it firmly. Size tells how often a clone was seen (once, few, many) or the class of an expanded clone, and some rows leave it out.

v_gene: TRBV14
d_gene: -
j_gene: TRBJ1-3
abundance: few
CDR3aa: CASSKQGPSGNTIYF
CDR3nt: TGTGCCAGCAGCAAACAGGGCCCCTCTGGAAACACCATATATTTT

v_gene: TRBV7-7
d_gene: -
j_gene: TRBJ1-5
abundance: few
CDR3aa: CASSSTPQAGGRGNQPQHF
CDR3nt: TGTGCCAGCAGCTCCACCCCCCAAGCAGGAGGTAGGGGCAATCAGCCCCAGCATTTT

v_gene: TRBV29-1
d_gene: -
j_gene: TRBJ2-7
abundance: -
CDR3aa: CSAESSYEQYF
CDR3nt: TGCAGCGCAGAATCCTCCTACGAGCAGTACTTC

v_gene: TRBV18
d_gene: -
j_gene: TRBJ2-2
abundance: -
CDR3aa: CASSPPEKTNTGELFF
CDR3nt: TGTGCCAGCTCACCACCCGAGAAGACGAACACCGGGGAGCTGTTTTTT

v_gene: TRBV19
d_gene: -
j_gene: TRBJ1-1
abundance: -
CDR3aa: CASSPTDRNTEAFF
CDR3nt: TGTGCCAGTAGCCCGACGGACAGGAACACTGAAGCTTTCTTT

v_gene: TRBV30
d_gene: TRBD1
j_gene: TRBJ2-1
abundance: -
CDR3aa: CAWYSPGQGNNEQFF
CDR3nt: TGTGCCTGGTATTCCCCGGGACAGGGGAACAATGAGCAGTTCTTC

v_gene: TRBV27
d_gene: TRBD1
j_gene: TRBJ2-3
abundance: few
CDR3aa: CASSLNRDSSTSSTDTQYF
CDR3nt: TGTGCCAGCAGTTTAAACAGGGACAGCAGTACATCTAGCACAGATACGCAGTATTTT

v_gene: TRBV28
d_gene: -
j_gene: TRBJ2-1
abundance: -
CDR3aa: CASSRGGKAYNEQFF
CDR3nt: TGTGCCAGCAGCCGTGGTGGCAAAGCCTACAATGAGCAGTTCTTC

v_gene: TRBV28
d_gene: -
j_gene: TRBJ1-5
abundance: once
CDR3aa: CASTLAGAHQPQHF
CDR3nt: TGTGCCAGCACCCTGGCGGGGGCTCATCAGCCCCAGCATTTT

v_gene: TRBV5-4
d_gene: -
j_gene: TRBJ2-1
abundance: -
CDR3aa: CASTTYNEQFF
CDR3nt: TGTGCCAGCACAACCTACAATGAGCAGTTCTTC

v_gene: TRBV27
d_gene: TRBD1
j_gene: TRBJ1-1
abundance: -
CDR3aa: CASSFSRDRGTEAFF
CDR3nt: TGTGCCAGCAGTTTTTCGAGGGACAGGGGGACTGAAGCTTTCTTT

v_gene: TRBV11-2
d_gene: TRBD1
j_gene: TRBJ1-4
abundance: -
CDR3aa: CASSLVPGQILNEKLFF
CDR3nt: TGTGCCAGCAGCTTAGTCCCGGGACAGATACTTAATGAAAAACTGTTTTTT

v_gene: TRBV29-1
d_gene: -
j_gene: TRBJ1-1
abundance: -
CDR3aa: CSVHGSPQIRGEAFF
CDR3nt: TGCAGCGTTCACGGAAGTCCACAGATTCGGGGTGAAGCTTTCTTT

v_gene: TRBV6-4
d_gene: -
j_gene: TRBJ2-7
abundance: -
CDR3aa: CASSEDGNSYEQYF
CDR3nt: TGTGCCAGCAGTGAGGACGGGAACTCCTACGAGCAGTACTTC

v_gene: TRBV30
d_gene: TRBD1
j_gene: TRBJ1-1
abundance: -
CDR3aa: CAWGDRNTEAFF
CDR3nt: TGTGCCTGGGGGGACAGAAACACTGAAGCTTTCTTT

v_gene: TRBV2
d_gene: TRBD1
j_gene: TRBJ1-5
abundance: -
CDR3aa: CASSVLSDREDSNQPQHF
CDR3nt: TGTGCCAGCAGTGTCCTATCAGACAGGGAGGATAGCAATCAGCCCCAGCATTTT

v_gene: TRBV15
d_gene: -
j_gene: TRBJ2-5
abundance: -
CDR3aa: CATSSGGQIQETQYF
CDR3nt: TGTGCCACCAGCAGCGGGGGACAGATCCAAGAGACCCAGTACTTC

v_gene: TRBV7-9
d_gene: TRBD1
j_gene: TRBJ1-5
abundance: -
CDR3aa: CASSETTGGESQPQHF
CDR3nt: TGTGCCAGCAGCGAAACTACAGGGGGCGAAAGTCAGCCCCAGCATTTT

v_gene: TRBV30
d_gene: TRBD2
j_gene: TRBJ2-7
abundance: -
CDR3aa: CAWRVAGGSYEQYF
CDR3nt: TGTGCCTGGAGAGTAGCGGGAGGCAGTTACGAGCAGTACTTC

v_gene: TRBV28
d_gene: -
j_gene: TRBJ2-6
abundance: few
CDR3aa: CASSSFGIGPGANVLTF
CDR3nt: TGTGCCAGCAGTTCTTTCGGGATAGGACCTGGGGCCAACGTCCTGACTTTC

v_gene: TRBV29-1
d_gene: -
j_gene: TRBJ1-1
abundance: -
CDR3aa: CSVWTGMNTEAFF
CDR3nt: TGCAGCGTCTGGACGGGGATGAACACTGAAGCTTTCTTT

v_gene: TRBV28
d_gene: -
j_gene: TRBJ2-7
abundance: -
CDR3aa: CASSDSSYEQYF
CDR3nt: TGTGCCAGCAGTGACAGTTCCTACGAGCAGTACTTC

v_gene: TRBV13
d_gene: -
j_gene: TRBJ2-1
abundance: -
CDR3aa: CASSSSPTGTLGNEQFF
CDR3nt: TGTGCCAGCAGCTCTAGCCCTACAGGGACCCTGGGGAATGAGCAGTTCTTC